These 14 T cell receptor beta chains came from one sample sequenced in a study of response to subunit inactivated influenza vaccine. TCRdb independently ran MiXCR on the RT-PCR reads; one entry per CDR3 protein. The sample has 800,000 or so distinct CDR3 sequences, 21% seen once. The specimen comprised PBMCs from blood, sampled 4 to 6 days after vaccination. The receptors were gathered from a man aged 50-59 years who received an inactivated influenza vaccine.

This chain joins TRBV20-1 and TRBJ2-1; 9 nucleotides line up with TRBD2. V was clipped by 5 bases and J by 6 bases; unmatched bases: 5. CDR1 is DFQATT, CDR2 SNEGSKA, per germline (reference sequence). The CDR3 runs 13 residues. The CDR3 is CSAGRGGANEQFF. The CDR3 DNA follows: TGCAGTGCTGGCCGCGGGGGGGCCAATGAGCAGTTCTTC.

This chain uses TRBV15 with TRBJ1-4, with D uncertain. The CDR3 extends over 15 amino acids. Germline CDR1 reads LNHNV; CDR2 reads YYDKDF (reference sequence). V lost 0 bases and J lost 4, with 9 bases in between. The CDR3 sequence: CATSRDRLNNEKLFF. Here the CDR3 DNA reads TGTGCCACCAGCAGAGATCGGCTTAATAATGAAAAACTGTTTTTT. The entire variable domain, with the rest obtained from reference TRBV15 and TRBJ1-4, is as follows: DAMVIQNPRYQVTQFGKPVTLSCSQTLNHNVMYWYQQKSSQAPKLLFHYYDKDFNNEADTPDNFQSRRPNTSFCFLDIRSPGLGDTAMYLCATSRDRLNNEKLFFGSGTQLSVL.

In this sample, this clonotype turned up a few times. The rearrangement links TRBV28 to TRBJ1-2, with D perhaps matching TRBD1 (5 bases). The CDR3 sequence is 13 residues long. V was clipped by 7 bases and J by 8 bases, with 17 bases between them. CDR1 MDHEN and CDR2 SYDVKM come from the germline V gene. The CDR3 region is CASTIGSRVGYTF. Written as DNA, the CDR3 is TGTGCCAGCACTATAGGTAGCAGGGTCGGCTACACCTTC.

This clonotype turned up a few times. The CDR3 protein is CASSEAFF. Written as DNA, the CDR3 is TGTGCCAGCAGTGAAGCTTTCTTT. The J gene is TRBJ1-1, the V gene TRBV6-1, with D unclear. The CDR3 is 8 residues long. Germline values: CDR1 MNHNS, CDR2 SASEGT. Trimming took off 0 bases at V and 13 bases at J, with 0 bases between the two ends.

This clonotype was seen a few times. The chain has TRBV12-3 or TRBV12-4 and TRBJ2-7, with 9 bases matching TRBD1. The CDR3 is 13 residues long. V dropped 6 bases and J dropped 8; count of bases not matched to a gene: 8. Written as DNA, the CDR3 is TGTGCCAGCAGCCCGGGACAGGGACGTCAGCAGTACTTC. Residues: CASSPGQGRQQYF.

This clonotype was picked up a small number of times. V gene TRBV5-5 combines with J gene TRBJ2-7; no firm D call. The V gene's germline CDR1 is SGHKS and CDR2 YYEKEE (reference sequence). CDR3 length: 14 amino acids. Deletions cut 0 bases from V and 0 bases from J, with 7 bases between. CDR3 bases: TGTGCCAGCAGCTTGGAGCAGTTCTCCTACGAGCAGTACTTC. Amino acid sequence: CASSLEQFSYEQYF.

The J gene is TRBJ2-2, the V gene TRBV6-1, with 10 bases lining up with TRBD1. V lost 6 bases to trimming and J lost 2 bases; unmatched junction nucleotides: 6. The V gene's germline CDR1 is MNHNS and CDR2 SASEGT. The CDR3 length is 16 residues. In DNA, the CDR3 is TGTGCCAGCAGCTGGGACAGGGGACTTAACACCGGGGAGCTGTTTTTT. Amino acid sequence: CASSWDRGLNTGELFF.

The gene calls are TRBV20-1 and TRBJ2-1, with TRBD2 matching 15 bases. Germline CDR1 reads DFQATT; CDR2 reads SNEGSKA (reference sequence). The CDR3 sequence is 16 residues long. Unmatched junction bases numbered 5, after V lost 6 bases and J lost 2 bases. The CDR3 nucleotides read TGCAGTGCGGGGACTAGCGGGAGGTCAACCTACAATGAGCAGTTCTTC. It is translated as CSAGTSGRSTYNEQFF.

The J gene is TRBJ2-2, the V gene TRBV5-4, with TRBD1 matching over 7 bases. The V gene end was trimmed by 2 bases and the J gene end by 5 bases; junction bases not matched to a gene: 6. CDR1 is SGHNT, CDR2 YYREEE, per germline (reference sequence). This CDR3 has 15 residues. This CDR3 is CASSFDRANTGELFF. CDR3 bases: TGTGCCAGCAGCTTCGACAGGGCTAATACCGGGGAGCTGTTTTTT. The complete variable domain, with remaining parts taken from reference TRBV5-4 and TRBJ2-2, reads ETGVTQSPTHLIKTRGQQVTLRCSSQSGHNTVSWYQQALGQGPQFIFQYYREEENGRGNFPPRFSGLQFPNYSSELNVNALELDDSALYLCASSFDRANTGELFFGEGSRLTVL.

CDR3 amino acids: CSATRDLGGLYDNEQFF. CDR3 in DNA: TGCAGTGCTACTCGGGATCTCGGGGGGCTTTACGACAATGAGCAGTTCTTC. V usage is TRBV20-1 and J usage is TRBJ2-1, with D perhaps TRBD2 (7 bases). V was pared by 4 bases and J by 5 bases, with 24 bases between. CDR1 DFQATT and CDR2 SNEGSKA come from the germline V gene (reference sequence). This CDR3 has 17 residues.

The V and J genes are TRBV5-1 and TRBJ2-1; 12 bases align to TRBD1. The CDR3 covers 15 residues. V gave up 6 bases and J gave up 6 bases; unmatched junction bases: 7. Germline V lookup: CDR1 SGHRS, CDR2 YFSETQ. As DNA, the CDR3 is TGCGCCAGCATCCCGGGACAGGGGGCCTTCAATGAGCAGTTCTTC. Amino acid sequence: CASIPGQGAFNEQFF.

J is TRBJ1-5 and V is TRBV28; D is uncertain. CDR3 size: 14 residues. The germline V gene has CDR1 MDHEN and CDR2 SYDVKM. The ends were cut back, 7 bases at V and 0 bases at J, with 10 bases in the middle. This chain's CDR3 is CASTEGGSNQPQHF. In nucleotides, the CDR3 is TGTGCCAGCACCGAGGGCGGTAGCAATCAGCCCCAGCATTTT.

The chain carries TRBV28 and TRBJ1-3; the D is unclear. CDR3 length: 14 residues. V gave up 7 bases and J gave up 6 bases, with 16 bases separating them. Germline CDR1 MDHEN, CDR2 SYDVKM. CDR3 residues: CASTPSIGVNTIYF. The CDR3 bases are TGTGCCAGCACCCCCTCGATCGGAGTAAACACCATATATTTT.

The rearrangement joins TRBV25-1 to TRBJ2-7, with 8 bases aligning to TRBD1. This CDR3 is built from 14 residues. The V and J ends lost 3 bases and 4 bases, in that order; junction bases with no gene match: 5. Germline CDR1 and CDR2: MGHDK and SYGVNS. The CDR3 loop is CASSDRTGRYEQYF. In nucleotides, the CDR3 is TGTGCCAGCAGTGACCGGACAGGGCGGTACGAGCAGTACTTC.